This section outlines one T cell receptor beta chain sequence together with its context. This sample stems from a study of blood T cell repertoires in COVID-19. Study in general: The study drew acute and convalescent COVID-19 samples from the United States, Italy and Spain. In each case, the material was cDNA or gDNA derived from T cells, B-cell-depleted T cells, or PBMCs.

With V trimmed by 6 bases and J by 0 bases, 11 bases remained unmatched. There are 16 residues in the CDR3. Germline CDR1 MDHEN, CDR2 SYDVKM. Per the authors' pipeline: Amplification from reference gene primers served as the basis for estimated nucleated cell counts. TCRdb's copy holds only in-frame clones and misses some; the assay was immunoSEQ multiplex PCR. The V and J calls and the clone size are those of that table, but D and trimming were determined from the DNA. The sample lists around 260,000 clones, 84% occurring once. This chain uses TRBV28 with TRBJ2-7, with 7 bases aligning to TRBD2. The TCR comes from a man in his fifties or sixties with acute or convalescent COVID-19. Sequencing was performed on peripheral blood. CDR3 sequence (DNA): TGTGCCAGCAGCATGATGGGGGAGGGCCGCTCCTACGAGCAGTACTTC. Translation: CASSMMGEGRSYEQYF.